This T cell receptor beta chain is drawn from a study of blood T cell repertoires in COVID-19. Study details: Samples came from the United States, Italy and Spain, spanning acute and convalescent COVID-19. Sample material is recorded as cDNA or gDNA derived from T cells, B-cell-depleted T cells, or PBMCs.

In germline, CDR1 is MNHNS, CDR2 SASEGT. Unmatched junction bases numbered 9, after V lost 1 base and J lost 6 bases. CDR3 length: 15 amino acids. In the source study's methods: Estimated nucleated cell counts came from reference gene primer amplification. Assay: immunoSEQ multiplex PCR; the TCRdb copy retains only in-frame clones and omits some. V and J calls and clone size follow that table, whereas D and trimming were derived from the DNA. Of around 700,000 clones listed, over 80% are singletons. The chain links TRBV6-1 to TRBJ2-7, with 7 nucleotides matching TRBD1. The receptor comes from a woman younger than 30 with acute or convalescent COVID-19. The material sequenced was peripheral blood. The CDR3 bases are TGTGCCAGCAGTGAAGGTTACAGGGGAAGAGGCGAGCAGTACTTC. It encodes CASSEGYRGRGEQYF.